This is a list of T cell receptor beta chains from one sample in a study of neurological immune-mediated disorders. TCRdb itself ran the 5' RACE reads through MiXCR, one entry per CDR3 protein. The table records 50,000 or so distinct CDR3 sequences, 10% to 13% of them present only once. The sample comprised PBMCs. All receptors derive from a woman aged 40 to 49 with HTLV-1-associated myelopathy (HAM/TSP). Both conserved end residues are part of each CDR3. D genes are given only for firm matches. Clone size is given for some rows only: seen once, a few or many times, or a class if the clone is expanded.

V gene	clone size	J gene	D gene	CDR3 protein	CDR3 DNA
TRBV20-1	NA	TRBJ1-5	NA	CSARDGSQPQHF	TGCAGTGCGAGGGACGGCAGTCAGCCCCAGCATTTT
TRBV14	many	TRBJ1-2	NA	CASSLRAGYGYTF	TGTGCCAGCAGCCTCAGGGCGGGATATGGCTACACCTTC
TRBV5-1	many	TRBJ2-1	NA	CASSFGTTYNEQFF	TGCGCCAGCAGCTTCGGCACCACCTACAATGAGCAGTTCTTC
TRBV9	many	TRBJ2-3	NA	CASSLRGQTSTDTQYF	TGTGCCAGCAGCCTACGGGGGCAGACTAGCACAGATACGCAGTATTTT
TRBV7-6	few	TRBJ1-1	NA	CASSLTRQSNTEAFF	TGTGCCAGCAGCTTAACCAGACAATCGAACACTGAAGCTTTCTTT
TRBV5-1	many	TRBJ2-1	NA	CASSLPRTATNNEQFF	TGCGCCAGCAGCTTGCCTCGGACGGCCACCAACAATGAGCAGTTCTTC
TRBV5-1	many	TRBJ1-4	NA	CASSSTPKGVEKLFF	TGCGCCAGCAGCAGTACTCCAAAAGGGGTTGAAAAACTGTTTTTT
TRBV29-1	many	TRBJ1-2	TRBD1	CSVHRAGGGYGYTF	TGCAGCGTCCATAGGGCAGGGGGCGGCTATGGCTACACCTTC
TRBV20-1	many	TRBJ2-7	NA	CSASSDSDEQYF	TGCAGTGCTTCCTCGGACTCAGACGAGCAGTACTTC
TRBV5-1	many	TRBJ1-2	TRBD1	CASSFVGQGHGYTF	TGCGCCAGCAGCTTTGTCGGACAGGGACATGGCTACACCTTC
TRBV5-1	many	TRBJ1-4	NA	CASSLEGTLELFF	TGCGCCAGCAGCTTGGAGGGCACCTTAGAACTGTTTTTT
TRBV25-1	NA	TRBJ1-4	NA	CASSDGIKEKLFF	TGTGCCAGCAGTGATGGGATTAAGGAAAAACTGTTTTTT
TRBV6-6	many	TRBJ2-2	NA	CVSIGAGELFF	TGTGTCAGCATTGGGGCCGGGGAGCTGTTTTTT
TRBV6-6	many	TRBJ1-5	NA	CASSYVEGQPQHF	TGTGCCAGCAGTTACGTGGAGGGTCAGCCCCAGCATTTT
TRBV4-1	many	TRBJ2-7	NA	CASSPLTGHEQYF	TGCGCCAGCAGCCCATTAACTGGCCACGAGCAGTACTTC
TRBV10-3	NA	TRBJ2-3	NA	CAISPRDLGTDTQYF	TGTGCCATCAGTCCCCGGGACCTCGGCACAGATACGCAGTATTTT
TRBV2	NA	TRBJ2-1	NA	CASSEVGHSEEQFF	TGTGCCAGTAGTGAAGTGGGCCATTCAGAGGAGCAGTTCTTC
TRBV6-5	many	TRBJ1-2	NA	CASSYVGYTF	TGTGCCAGCAGTTACGTGGGCTACACCTTC
TRBV5-1	many	TRBJ2-7	TRBD2	CASSPRLASGLFYWSYEQYF	TGCGCCAGCAGCCCCCGGTTAGCTAGCGGCCTCTTTTACTGGAGCTACGAGCAGTACTTC
TRBV7-6	NA	TRBJ1-2	TRBD1	CASSLDGGTGGYGYTF	TGTGCCAGCAGCTTAGACGGGGGGACAGGCGGTTATGGCTACACCTTC